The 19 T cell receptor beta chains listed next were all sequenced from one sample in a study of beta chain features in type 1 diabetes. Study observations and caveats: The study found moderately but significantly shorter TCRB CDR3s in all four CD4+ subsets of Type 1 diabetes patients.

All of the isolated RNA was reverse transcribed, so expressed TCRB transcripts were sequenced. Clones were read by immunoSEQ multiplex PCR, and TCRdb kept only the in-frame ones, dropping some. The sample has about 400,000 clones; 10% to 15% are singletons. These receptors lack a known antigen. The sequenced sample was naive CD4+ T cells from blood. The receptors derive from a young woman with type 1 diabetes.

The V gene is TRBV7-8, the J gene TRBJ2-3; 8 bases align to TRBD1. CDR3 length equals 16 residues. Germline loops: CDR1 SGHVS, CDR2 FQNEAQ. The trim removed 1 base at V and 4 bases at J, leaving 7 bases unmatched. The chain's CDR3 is CASSLGRQGFADTQYF. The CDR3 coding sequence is TGTGCCAGCAGCTTAGGGCGACAGGGGTTCGCAGATACGCAGTATTTT.

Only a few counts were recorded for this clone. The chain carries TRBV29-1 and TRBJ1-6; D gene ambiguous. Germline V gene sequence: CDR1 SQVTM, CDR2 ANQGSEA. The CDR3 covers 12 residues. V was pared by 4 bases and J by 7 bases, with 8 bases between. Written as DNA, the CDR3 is TGCAGCGTTGGCGGCCCCAATTCACCCCTCCACTTT. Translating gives CSVGGPNSPLHF. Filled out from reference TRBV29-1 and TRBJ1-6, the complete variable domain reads SAVISQKPSRDICQRGTSLTIQCQVDSQVTMMFWYRQQPGQSLTLIATANQGSEATYESGFVIDKFPISRPNLTFSTLTVSNMSPEDSSIYLCSVGGPNSPLHFGNGTRLTVT.

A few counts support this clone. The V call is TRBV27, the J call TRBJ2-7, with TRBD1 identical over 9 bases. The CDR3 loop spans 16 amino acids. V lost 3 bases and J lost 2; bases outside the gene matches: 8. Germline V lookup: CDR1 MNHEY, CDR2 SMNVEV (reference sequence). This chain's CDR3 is CASSLWLGTGTYEQYF. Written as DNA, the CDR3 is TGTGCCAGCAGTTTGTGGCTCGGGACAGGGACCTACGAGCAGTACTTC.

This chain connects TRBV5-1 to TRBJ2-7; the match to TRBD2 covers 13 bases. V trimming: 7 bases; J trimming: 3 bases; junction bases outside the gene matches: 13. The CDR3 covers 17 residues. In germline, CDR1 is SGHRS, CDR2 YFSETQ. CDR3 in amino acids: CASATSPGTSGIYEQYF. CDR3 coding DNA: TGCGCCAGCGCGACTTCTCCTGGGACTAGCGGGATCTACGAGCAGTACTTC.

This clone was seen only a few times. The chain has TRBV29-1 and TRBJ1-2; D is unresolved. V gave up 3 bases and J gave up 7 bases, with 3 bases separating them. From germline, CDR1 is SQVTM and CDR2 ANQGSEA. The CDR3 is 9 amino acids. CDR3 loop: CSVDRGYTF. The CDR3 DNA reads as TGCAGCGTTGACCGTGGCTACACCTTC.

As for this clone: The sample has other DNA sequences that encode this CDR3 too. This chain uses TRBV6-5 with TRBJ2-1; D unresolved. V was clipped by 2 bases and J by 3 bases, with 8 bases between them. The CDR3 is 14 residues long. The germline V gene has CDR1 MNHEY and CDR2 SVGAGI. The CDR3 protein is CASSYLGGYNEQFF. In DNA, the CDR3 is TGTGCCAGCAGTTACCTAGGCGGCTACAATGAGCAGTTCTTC.

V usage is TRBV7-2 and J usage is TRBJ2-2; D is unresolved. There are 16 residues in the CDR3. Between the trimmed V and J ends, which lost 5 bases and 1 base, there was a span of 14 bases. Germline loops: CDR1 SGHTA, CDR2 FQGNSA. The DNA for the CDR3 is TGTGCCAGCAGCCGACCGGAGCCCATGAACACCGGGGAGCTGTTTTTT. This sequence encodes CASSRPEPMNTGELFF.

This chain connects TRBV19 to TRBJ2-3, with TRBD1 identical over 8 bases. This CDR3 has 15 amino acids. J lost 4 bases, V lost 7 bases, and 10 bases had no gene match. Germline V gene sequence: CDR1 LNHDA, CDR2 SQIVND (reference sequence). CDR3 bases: TGTGCCAGTACGGTCTCAGGGGGCGCAGCAGATACGCAGTATTTT. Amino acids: CASTVSGGAADTQYF.

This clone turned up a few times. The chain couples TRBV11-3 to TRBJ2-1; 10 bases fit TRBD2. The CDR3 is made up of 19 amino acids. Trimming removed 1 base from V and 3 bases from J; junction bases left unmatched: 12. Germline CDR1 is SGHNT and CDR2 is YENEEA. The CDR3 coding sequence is TGTGCCAGCAGCTTAGCCCCCGAAGTAGCGGGAGGAGGCTACAATGAGCAGTTCTTC. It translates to CASSLAPEVAGGGYNEQFF.

The CDR3 reads CASSVGGLEETQYF. The CDR3 nucleotides are TGTGCCAGCAGCGTGGGGGGACTTGAAGAGACCCAGTACTTC. V is TRBV9 and J is TRBJ2-5; possibly TRBD2 for D (6 bases). The CDR3 has 14 amino acids. Trimming left V 2 bases short and J 3 bases short, with 11 bases between. CDR1 is SGDLS, CDR2 YYNGEE, per germline.

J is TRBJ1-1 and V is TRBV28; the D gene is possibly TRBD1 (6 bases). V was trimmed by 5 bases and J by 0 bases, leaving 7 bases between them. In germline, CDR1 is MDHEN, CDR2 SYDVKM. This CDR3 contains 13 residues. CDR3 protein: CASSRTVNTEAFF. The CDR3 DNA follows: TGTGCCAGCAGTCGGACAGTGAACACTGAAGCTTTCTTT.

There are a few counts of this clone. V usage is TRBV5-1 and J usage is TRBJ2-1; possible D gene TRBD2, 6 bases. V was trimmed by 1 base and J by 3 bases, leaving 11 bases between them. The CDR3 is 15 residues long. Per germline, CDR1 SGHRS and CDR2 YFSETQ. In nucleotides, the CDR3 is TGCGCCAGCAGCTTGTCGCGGGGTGGCTACAATGAGCAGTTCTTC. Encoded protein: CASSLSRGGYNEQFF.

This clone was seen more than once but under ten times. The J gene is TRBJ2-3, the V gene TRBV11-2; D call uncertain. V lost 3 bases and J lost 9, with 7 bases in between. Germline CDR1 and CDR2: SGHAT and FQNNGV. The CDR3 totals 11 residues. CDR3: CASSLLRTQYF. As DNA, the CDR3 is TGTGCCAGCAGCTTGTTGAGGACGCAGTATTTT.

CDR3 region: CASSQSRRVPDTQYF. In DNA form, the CDR3 reads TGCGCCAGCAGTCAATCGAGGAGGGTCCCAGATACGCAGTATTTT. The chain has TRBV23-1 and TRBJ2-3; D is possibly TRBD2 (6 bases). TRBV23-1 is an open reading frame, and its role is uncertain. The CDR3 loop spans 15 amino acids. V lost 0 bases, J lost 4 bases, and 11 bases lay in between.

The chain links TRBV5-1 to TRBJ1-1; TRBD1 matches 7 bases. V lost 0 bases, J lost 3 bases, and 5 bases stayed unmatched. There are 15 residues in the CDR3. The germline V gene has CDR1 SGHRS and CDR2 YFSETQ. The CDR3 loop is CASSLAGGSYTEAFF. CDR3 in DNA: TGCGCCAGCAGCTTGGCAGGGGGTTCGTACACTGAAGCTTTCTTT.

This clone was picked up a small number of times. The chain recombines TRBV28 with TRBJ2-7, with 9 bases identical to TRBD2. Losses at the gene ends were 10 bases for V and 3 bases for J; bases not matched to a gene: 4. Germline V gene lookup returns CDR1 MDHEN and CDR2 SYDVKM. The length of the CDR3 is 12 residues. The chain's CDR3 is CATAGGIYEQYF. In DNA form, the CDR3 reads TGTGCCACCGCGGGGGGGATCTACGAGCAGTACTTC.

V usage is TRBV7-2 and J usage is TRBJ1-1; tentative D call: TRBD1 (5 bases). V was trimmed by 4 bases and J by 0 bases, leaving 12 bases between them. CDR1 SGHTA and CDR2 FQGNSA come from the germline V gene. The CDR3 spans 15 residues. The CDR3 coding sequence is TGTGCCAGCAGCTCCTACGGGGGTCTGAACACTGAAGCTTTCTTT. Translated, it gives CASSSYGGLNTEAFF.

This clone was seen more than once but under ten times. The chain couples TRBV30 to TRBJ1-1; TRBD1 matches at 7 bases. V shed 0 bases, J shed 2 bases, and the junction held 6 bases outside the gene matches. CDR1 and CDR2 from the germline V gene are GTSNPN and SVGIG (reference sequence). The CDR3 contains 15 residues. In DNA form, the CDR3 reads TGTGCCTGGAGTGTGTATCAGGGGGGTAACACTGAAGCTTTCTTT. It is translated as CAWSVYQGGNTEAFF.

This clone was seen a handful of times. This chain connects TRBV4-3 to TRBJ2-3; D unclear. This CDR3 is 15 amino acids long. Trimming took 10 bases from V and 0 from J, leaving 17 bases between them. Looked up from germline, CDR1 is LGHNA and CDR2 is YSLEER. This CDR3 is CANLNGLLSTDTQYF. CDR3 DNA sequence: TGCGCCAACTTAAACGGTCTACTTAGCACAGATACGCAGTATTTT.